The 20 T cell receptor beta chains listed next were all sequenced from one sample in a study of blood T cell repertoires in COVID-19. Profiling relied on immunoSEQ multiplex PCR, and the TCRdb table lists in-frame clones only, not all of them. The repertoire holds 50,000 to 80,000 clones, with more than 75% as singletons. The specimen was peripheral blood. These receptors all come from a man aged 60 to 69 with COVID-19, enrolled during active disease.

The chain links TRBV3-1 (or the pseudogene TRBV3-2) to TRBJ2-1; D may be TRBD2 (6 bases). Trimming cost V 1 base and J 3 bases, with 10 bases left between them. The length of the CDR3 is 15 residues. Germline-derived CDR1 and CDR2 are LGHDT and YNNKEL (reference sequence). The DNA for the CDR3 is TGTGCCAGCAGCCAAGTTCGCGGGATCTACAATGAGCAGTTCTTC. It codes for CASSQVRGIYNEQFF.

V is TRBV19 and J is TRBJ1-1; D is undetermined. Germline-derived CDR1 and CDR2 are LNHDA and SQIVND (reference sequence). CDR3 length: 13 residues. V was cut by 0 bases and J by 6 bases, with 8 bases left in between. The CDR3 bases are TGTGCCAGTAGTATAGATCTCTTCGCTGAAGCTTTCTTT. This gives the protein CASSIDLFAEAFF.

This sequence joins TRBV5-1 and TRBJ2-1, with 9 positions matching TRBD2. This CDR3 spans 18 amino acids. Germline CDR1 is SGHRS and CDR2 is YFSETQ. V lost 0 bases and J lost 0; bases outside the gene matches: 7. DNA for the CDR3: TGCGCCAGCAGCTTGGCAGCGGGGGGAATTAGCTCCTACAATGAGCAGTTCTTC. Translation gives CASSLAAGGISSYNEQFF.

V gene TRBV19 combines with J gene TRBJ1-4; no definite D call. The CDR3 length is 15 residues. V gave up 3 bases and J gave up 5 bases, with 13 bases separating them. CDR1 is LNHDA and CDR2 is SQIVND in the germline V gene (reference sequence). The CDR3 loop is CASSILFLGNEKLFF. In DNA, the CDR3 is TGTGCCAGTAGTATCCTCTTCCTAGGCAATGAAAAACTGTTTTTT. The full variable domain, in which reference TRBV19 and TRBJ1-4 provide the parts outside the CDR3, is DGGITQSPKYLFRKEGQNVTLSCEQNLNHDAMYWYRQDPGQGLRLIYYSQIVNDFQKGDIAEGYSVSREKKESFPLTVTSAQKNPTAFYLCASSILFLGNEKLFFGSGTQLSVL.

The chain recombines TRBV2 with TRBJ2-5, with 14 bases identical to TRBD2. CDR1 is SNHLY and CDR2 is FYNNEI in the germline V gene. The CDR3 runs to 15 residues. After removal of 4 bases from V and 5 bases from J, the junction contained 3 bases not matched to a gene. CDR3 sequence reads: CASSGGLAGVETQYF. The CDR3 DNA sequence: TGTGCCAGCAGTGGGGGACTAGCGGGGGTGGAGACCCAGTACTTC.

The CDR3 DNA reads as TGTGCCAGCAGCTTGGGGACAGCTAACTATGGCTACACCTTC. Its translation is CASSLGTANYGYTF. This chain connects TRBV5-4 to TRBJ1-2, with D possibly matching TRBD1 (6 bases). CDR3 length equals 14 residues. Germline-derived CDR1 and CDR2 are SGHNT and YYREEE (reference sequence). Trimming left V 0 bases short and J 0 bases short, with 6 bases between.

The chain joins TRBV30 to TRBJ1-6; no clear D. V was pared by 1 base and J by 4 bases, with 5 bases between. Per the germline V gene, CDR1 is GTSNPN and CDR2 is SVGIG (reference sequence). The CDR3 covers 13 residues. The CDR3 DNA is TGTGCCTGGAGTGAGCGGTATAATTCACCCCTCCACTTT. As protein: CAWSERYNSPLHF.

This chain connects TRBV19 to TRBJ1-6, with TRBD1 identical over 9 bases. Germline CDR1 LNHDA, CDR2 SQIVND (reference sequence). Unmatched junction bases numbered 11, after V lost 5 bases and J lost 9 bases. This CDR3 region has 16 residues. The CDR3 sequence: CASSVQQGAFGSPLHF. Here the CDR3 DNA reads TGTGCCAGTAGTGTCCAACAGGGGGCTTTTGGTTCACCCCTCCACTTT.

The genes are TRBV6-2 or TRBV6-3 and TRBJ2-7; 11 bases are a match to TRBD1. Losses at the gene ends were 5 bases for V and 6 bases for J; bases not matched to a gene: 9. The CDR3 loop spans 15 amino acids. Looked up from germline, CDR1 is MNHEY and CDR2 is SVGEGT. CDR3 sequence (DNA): TGTGCCAGCAGTGAGTCCGGGACAGGGGGAGGCGAGCAGTACTTC. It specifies CASSESGTGGGEQYF.

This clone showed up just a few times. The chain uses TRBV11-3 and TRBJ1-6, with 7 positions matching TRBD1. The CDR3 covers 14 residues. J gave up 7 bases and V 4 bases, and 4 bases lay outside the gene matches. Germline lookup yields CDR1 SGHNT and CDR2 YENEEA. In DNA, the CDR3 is TGTGCCAGCAGCTACGGGACAGCCAATTCACCCCTCCACTTT. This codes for CASSYGTANSPLHF.

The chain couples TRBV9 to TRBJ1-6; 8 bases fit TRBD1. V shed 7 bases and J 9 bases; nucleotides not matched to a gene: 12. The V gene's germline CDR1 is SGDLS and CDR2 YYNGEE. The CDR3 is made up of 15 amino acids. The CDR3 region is CASAPLDRVGSPLHF. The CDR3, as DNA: TGTGCCAGCGCCCCGTTGGACAGGGTTGGTTCACCCCTCCACTTT.

The CDR3 nucleotides are TGTGCCAGCAGCGATCAGGGAAGAGAGGGCTACACCTTC. It encodes CASSDQGREGYTF. This sequence joins TRBV7-9 and TRBJ1-2; tentative D call: TRBD1 (5 bases). With 5 bases removed from V and 8 bases from J, the gap between germline ends came to 15 bases. The germline CDR1 and CDR2 sequences are SEHNR and FQNEAQ (reference sequence). CDR3 length equals 13 residues.

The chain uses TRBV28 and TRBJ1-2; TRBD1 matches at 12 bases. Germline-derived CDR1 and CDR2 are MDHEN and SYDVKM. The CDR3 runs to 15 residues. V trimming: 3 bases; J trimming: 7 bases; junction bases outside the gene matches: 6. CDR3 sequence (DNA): TGTGCCAGCAGTTTGGGGACAGGGGGCGAGGGTGGCTACACCTTC. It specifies CASSLGTGGEGGYTF.

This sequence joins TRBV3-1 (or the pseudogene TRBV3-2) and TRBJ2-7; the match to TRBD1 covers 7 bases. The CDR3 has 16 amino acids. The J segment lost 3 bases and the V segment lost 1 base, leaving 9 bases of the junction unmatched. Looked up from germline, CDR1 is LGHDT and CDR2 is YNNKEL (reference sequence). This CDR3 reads CASSQAWGRGNYEQYF. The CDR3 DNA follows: TGTGCCAGCAGCCAAGCCTGGGGCAGGGGGAACTACGAGCAGTACTTC.

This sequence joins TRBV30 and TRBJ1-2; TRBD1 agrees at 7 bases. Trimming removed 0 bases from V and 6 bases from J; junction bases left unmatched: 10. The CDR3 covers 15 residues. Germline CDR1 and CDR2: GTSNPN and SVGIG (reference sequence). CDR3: CAWSVIGGGRDGYTF. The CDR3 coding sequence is TGTGCCTGGAGTGTAATTGGAGGGGGCAGGGATGGCTACACCTTC.

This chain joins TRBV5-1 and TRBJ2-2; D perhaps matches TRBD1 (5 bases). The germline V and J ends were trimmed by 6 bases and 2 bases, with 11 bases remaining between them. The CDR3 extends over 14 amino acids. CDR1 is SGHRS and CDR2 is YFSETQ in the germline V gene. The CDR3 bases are TGCGCCAGCAAGGTCAGGGAAAACACCGGGGAGCTGTTTTTT. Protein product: CASKVRENTGELFF.

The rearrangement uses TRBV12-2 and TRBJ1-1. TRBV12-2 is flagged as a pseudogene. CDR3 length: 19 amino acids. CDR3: CASRVRSGGALIVAPEAFF. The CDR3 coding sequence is TGTGCAAGTCGCGTAAGGTCCGGAGGGGCGCTTATAGTGGCCCCTGAAGCTTTCTTT.

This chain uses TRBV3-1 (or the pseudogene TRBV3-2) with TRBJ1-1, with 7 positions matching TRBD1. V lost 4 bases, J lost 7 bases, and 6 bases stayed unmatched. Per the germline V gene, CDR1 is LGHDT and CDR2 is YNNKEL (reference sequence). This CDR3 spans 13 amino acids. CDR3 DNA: TGTGCCAGCAGCCCAACAGGGGTCCGTGAAGCTTTCTTT. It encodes CASSPTGVREAFF.

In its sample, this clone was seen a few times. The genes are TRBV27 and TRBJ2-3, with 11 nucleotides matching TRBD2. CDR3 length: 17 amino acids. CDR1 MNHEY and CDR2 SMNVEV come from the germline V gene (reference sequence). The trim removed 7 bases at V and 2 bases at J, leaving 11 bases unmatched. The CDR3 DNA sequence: TGTGCCAGCAAAGGTCTAGCGGGGGGCCGTTTCACAGATACGCAGTATTTT. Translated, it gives CASKGLAGGRFTDTQYF.

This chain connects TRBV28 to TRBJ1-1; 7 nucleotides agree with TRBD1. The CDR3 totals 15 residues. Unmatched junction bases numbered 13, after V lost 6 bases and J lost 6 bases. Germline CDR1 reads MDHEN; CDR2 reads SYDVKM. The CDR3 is CASRYDRVGSAEAFF. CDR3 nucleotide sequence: TGTGCCAGCAGGTACGACAGGGTAGGGAGTGCTGAAGCTTTCTTT.